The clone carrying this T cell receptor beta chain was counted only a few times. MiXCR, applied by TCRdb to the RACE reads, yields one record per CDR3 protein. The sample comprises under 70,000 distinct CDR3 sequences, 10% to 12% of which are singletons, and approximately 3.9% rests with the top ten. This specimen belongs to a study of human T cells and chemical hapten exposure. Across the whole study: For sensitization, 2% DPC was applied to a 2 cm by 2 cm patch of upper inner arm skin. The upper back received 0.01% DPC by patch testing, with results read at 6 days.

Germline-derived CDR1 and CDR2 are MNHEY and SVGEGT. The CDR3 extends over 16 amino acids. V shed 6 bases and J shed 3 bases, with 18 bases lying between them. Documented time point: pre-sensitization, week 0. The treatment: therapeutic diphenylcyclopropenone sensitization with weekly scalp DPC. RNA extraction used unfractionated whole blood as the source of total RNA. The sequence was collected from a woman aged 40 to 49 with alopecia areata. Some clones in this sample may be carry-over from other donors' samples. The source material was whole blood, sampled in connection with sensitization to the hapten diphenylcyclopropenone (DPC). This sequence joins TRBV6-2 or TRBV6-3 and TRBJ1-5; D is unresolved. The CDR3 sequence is CASSRPPGQNNQPQHF. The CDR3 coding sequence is TGTGCCAGCAGCCGACCCCCCGGGCAGAACAATCAGCCCCAGCATTTT.